These 30 T cell receptor beta chains were all obtained from the same sample, sequenced in a study of Ad26.COV2.S vaccination and SARS-CoV-2 variants. Treatment reported: some 19 received Ad26.COV2.S at low or high dose, single or two shots; about 5 received placebo; per-sample allocation not given. The study sampled participants on day 63 after the first vaccine or placebo injection. Sequencing was performed with immunoSEQ multiplex PCR; in TCRdb, only in-frame clones are kept and a portion is missing. The sample has some 320,000 clones, around four fifths seen once. The material was peripheral blood, obtained in a trial of Ad26.COV2.S vaccine versus placebo. Source of these receptors: a person between 18 and 60 years old who received the Ad26.COV2.S COVID-19 vaccine or a placebo.

This rearrangement joins TRBV5-1 to TRBJ1-4, with D perhaps TRBD1 (5 bases). Germline CDR1 reads SGHRS; CDR2 reads YFSETQ. V lost 5 bases, J lost 7 bases, and 18 bases lay in between. The CDR3 has 15 amino acids. Written as DNA, the CDR3 is TGCGCCAGCAGAAATACAGGCCGCCCAGGTGAAAAACTGTTTTTT. Amino acids: CASRNTGRPGEKLFF.

The CDR3 DNA is TGTGCCAGCAGTGTTGGACAGAGCTCCTACGAGCAGTACTTC. This encodes CASSVGQSSYEQYF. The chain has TRBV27 and TRBJ2-7; perhaps TRBD1 as D (6 bases). The V gene's germline CDR1 is MNHEY and CDR2 SMNVEV (reference sequence). This CDR3 is 14 amino acids long. Trimming removed 5 bases from V and 0 bases from J, with 11 bases in between.

Only a few counts were recorded for this clone. The CDR3: CATEGQPNTGELFF. CDR3 in DNA: TGTGCCACCGAGGGGCAGCCTAACACCGGGGAGCTGTTTTTT. This rearrangement joins TRBV9 to TRBJ2-2; TRBD1 or TRBD2 may be the D gene (5 bases each). Germline V gene lookup returns CDR1 SGDLS and CDR2 YYNGEE. This CDR3 has 14 residues. V was pared by 9 bases and J by 2 bases, with 14 bases between. Drawing the rest from reference TRBV9 and TRBJ2-2, the complete variable domain is DSGVTQTPKHLITATGQRVTLRCSPRSGDLSVYWYQQSLDQGLQFLIQYYNGEERAKGNILERFSAQQFPDLHSELNLSSLELGDSALYFCATEGQPNTGELFFGEGSRLTVL.

CDR3 loop: CASSSTPTSGAFNEQFF. The CDR3, as DNA: TGTGCCAGCAGCTCGACTCCGACTAGCGGGGCCTTCAATGAGCAGTTCTTC. The chain links TRBV7-9 to TRBJ2-1, with TRBD2 matching over 11 bases. Germline CDR1 SEHNR, CDR2 FQNEAQ (reference sequence). V was pared by 4 bases and J by 6 bases, with 11 bases of the junction left unmatched. CDR3 length: 17 residues. The full variable domain, rest sourced from reference TRBV7-9 and TRBJ2-1, is DTGVSQNPRHKITKRGQNVTFRCDPISEHNRLYWYRQTLGQGPEFLTYFQNEAQLEKSRLLSDRFSAERPKGSFSTLEIQRTEQGDSAMYLCASSSTPTSGAFNEQFFGPGTRLTVL.

V is TRBV6-5 and J is TRBJ2-1; D is uncertain. CDR3 length: 12 amino acids. The V end lost 0 bases, the J end lost 8 bases, and 5 bases lay between the germline ends. Germline values: CDR1 MNHEY, CDR2 SVGAGI. The chain's CDR3 is CASSYSRDEQFF. The CDR3 DNA reads as TGTGCCAGCAGTTACTCGAGAGATGAGCAGTTCTTC.

The V gene is TRBV27, the J gene TRBJ2-3, with a possible D match to TRBD1 (6 bases). The CDR3 consists of 17 residues. CDR1 MNHEY and CDR2 SMNVEV come from the germline V gene (reference sequence). V was pared by 3 bases and J by 3 bases, with 19 bases between. The CDR3 DNA reads as TGTGCCAGCAGTTTGTTGACAGGTACGGGACGAACAGATACGCAGTATTTT. Its translation is CASSLLTGTGRTDTQYF.

This clone was picked up one time. The rearrangement joins TRBV27 to TRBJ2-1; TRBD2 matches at 8 bases. The germline CDR1 and CDR2 sequences are MNHEY and SMNVEV (reference sequence). The CDR3 loop spans 16 amino acids. After removal of 4 bases from V and 3 bases from J, the junction contained 8 bases not matched to a gene. The CDR3 DNA is TGTGCCAGCAGTTCGGGACTAGAAGGATACTACAATGAGCAGTTCTTC. Its protein product is CASSSGLEGYYNEQFF.

The chain recombines TRBV6-5 with TRBJ2-1; D may be TRBD2 (6 bases). V dropped 4 bases and J dropped 9 bases, with 22 bases sitting between them. From germline, CDR1 is MNHEY and CDR2 SVGAGI. This CDR3 has 16 amino acids. The CDR3 nucleotides read TGTGCCAGCAGTTTTTACCAGACGGGACTCCCTGGTGAGCAGTTCTTC. Protein product: CASSFYQTGLPGEQFF.

This clone was recorded a few times. The chain couples TRBV11-2 to TRBJ2-7; D is unclear. V was clipped by 5 bases and J by 2 bases, with 4 bases between them. CDR3 length equals 11 residues. From germline, CDR1 is SGHAT and CDR2 FQNNGV. The DNA of the CDR3 is TGTGCCAGCAGCATTACCTACGAGCAGTACTTC. This encodes CASSITYEQYF.

The chain links TRBV2 to TRBJ2-7, with 11 positions matching TRBD2. Germline CDR1 is SNHLY and CDR2 is FYNNEI. The J segment lost 3 bases and the V segment lost 5 bases, leaving 6 bases of the junction unmatched. CDR3 length equals 15 residues. CDR3 sequence (DNA): TGTGCCAGCAGTCCTACTAGCGGGGGAGACTACGAGCAGTACTTC. This translates into CASSPTSGGDYEQYF. The variable domain in full, completed from reference TRBV2 and TRBJ2-7, reads EPEVTQTPSHQVTQMGQEVILRCVPISNHLYFYWYRQILGQKVEFLVSFYNNEISEKSEIFDDQFSVERPDGSNFTLKIRSTKLEDSAMYFCASSPTSGGDYEQYFGPGTRLTVT.

This clone showed up just a few times. The genes are TRBV5-4 and TRBJ2-1; TRBD2 matches at 9 bases. This CDR3 region has 15 residues. Per germline, CDR1 SGHNT and CDR2 YYREEE (reference sequence). Trimming cost V 4 bases and J 4 bases; bases outside gene matches: 6. DNA for the CDR3: TGTGCCAGCAGCACGCGTAGCGGGGGATACAATGAGCAGTTCTTC. It is translated as CASSTRSGGYNEQFF.

This chain uses TRBV19 with TRBJ1-6, with D maybe TRBD1 (6 bases). Germline V gene lookup returns CDR1 LNHDA and CDR2 SQIVND (reference sequence). The CDR3 runs to 15 residues. V was shortened by 9 bases and J by 3 bases, with 15 bases between the two germline ends. CDR3 in DNA: TGTGCCAGCCGAACAGGGAGAAGCTATAATTCACCCCTCCACTTT. Translation gives CASRTGRSYNSPLHF.

V is TRBV24-1 and J is TRBJ2-3, with TRBD2 as a possible D gene (5 bases). Looked up from germline, CDR1 is KGHDR and CDR2 is SFDVKD. The V gene lost 9 bases and the J gene lost 4 bases, with 13 bases spanning the gap. This CDR3 spans 13 amino acids. Written as DNA, the CDR3 is TGTGCCACCCGCGAAGCGGCGGCAGATACGCAGTATTTT. This gives the protein CATREAAADTQYF.

The genes are TRBV15 and TRBJ2-7, with 9 bases fitting TRBD1. V lost 3 bases, J lost 0 bases, and 6 bases stayed unmatched. Germline CDR1 is LNHNV and CDR2 is YYDKDF (reference sequence). The CDR3 has 16 residues. CDR3: CATSRGQGTISYEQYF. The CDR3 DNA reads TGTGCCACCAGCAGGGGACAGGGAACGATCTCCTACGAGCAGTACTTC.

The chain couples TRBV18 to TRBJ1-2; weak D call: TRBD1 (5 bases). Trimming removed 3 bases at V and 8 bases at J, with 13 bases between. The CDR3 extends over 13 amino acids. In germline, CDR1 is KGHSH, CDR2 LQKENI. CDR3 sequence (DNA): TGTGCCAGCTCACCCAGGGTAGTAGGAGGCTACACCTTC. Translation gives CASSPRVVGGYTF.

The table lists this clone with a count of one. The rearrangement links TRBV27 to TRBJ1-2; 7 nucleotides agree with TRBD1. V shed 5 bases, J shed 0 bases, and the junction held 9 bases outside the gene matches. The CDR3 covers 16 residues. The V gene's germline CDR1 is MNHEY and CDR2 SMNVEV (reference sequence). The CDR3 loop reads CASSLLRQGPNYGYTF. As DNA, the CDR3 is TGTGCCAGCAGTCTCCTCCGACAGGGCCCTAACTATGGCTACACCTTC.

The chain is built from TRBV6-2 or TRBV6-3 and TRBJ2-2; D is unclear. V lost 1 base and J lost 5, with 2 bases in between. The V gene's germline CDR1 is MNHEY and CDR2 SVGEGT. The length of the CDR3 is 12 residues. The CDR3 DNA follows: TGTGCCAGCAGTTACTTGACCGGGGAGCTGTTTTTT. This encodes CASSYLTGELFF.

The chain has TRBV7-2 and TRBJ2-7, with 7 bases that match TRBD2. Losses at the gene ends were 1 base for V and 3 bases for J; bases not matched to a gene: 6. The CDR3 consists of 15 residues. Germline CDR1 SGHTA, CDR2 FQGNSA. The CDR3 protein is CASSLGFGGDYEQYF. DNA for the CDR3: TGTGCCAGCAGCTTAGGTTTTGGGGGGGACTACGAGCAGTACTTC.

This clone was seen once. The chain links TRBV5-1 to TRBJ1-2, with 7 bases fitting TRBD1. The CDR3 length is 14 residues. V lost 4 bases and J lost 7; bases outside the gene matches: 10. Looked up from germline, CDR1 is SGHRS and CDR2 is YFSETQ. The CDR3 is CASSLGDRDGGYTF. In DNA form, the CDR3 reads TGCGCCAGCAGCCTTGGAGACAGGGACGGTGGCTACACCTTC.

This sequence joins TRBV4-2 and TRBJ1-1; D may be TRBD1 (5 bases). V was cut by 5 bases and J by 0 bases, with 7 bases left in between. This CDR3 spans 13 amino acids. Germline CDR1 LGHNA, CDR2 YNFKEQ. As DNA, the CDR3 is TGTGCCAGCAGCAGGGGCCTGAACACTGAAGCTTTCTTT. Amino acids: CASSRGLNTEAFF.

This chain links TRBV11-2 with TRBJ1-1; D is perhaps TRBD1 (5 bases). The CDR3 is made up of 15 amino acids. The germline V gene has CDR1 SGHAT and CDR2 FQNNGV. V dropped 2 bases and J dropped 0 bases, with 10 bases sitting between them. The CDR3 region is CASSLLGGMNTEAFF. CDR3 sequence (DNA): TGTGCCAGCAGCTTATTGGGGGGGATGAACACTGAAGCTTTCTTT.

The V gene is TRBV24-1, the J gene TRBJ1-5, with unresolved D. In germline, CDR1 is KGHDR, CDR2 SFDVKD. The length of the CDR3 is 16 residues. V was clipped by 4 bases and J by 2 bases, with 14 bases between them. CDR3 protein: CATSDPRYGRNQPQHF. CDR3 DNA: TGTGCCACCAGTGACCCTCGGTACGGACGCAATCAGCCCCAGCATTTT.

This sequence joins TRBV25-1 and TRBJ2-3; perhaps D is TRBD1 or TRBD2 (5 bases each). V lost 5 bases and J 5 bases, leaving 8 bases between the germline ends. The germline gives CDR1 MGHDK, CDR2 SYGVNS. CDR3 length: 12 amino acids. The CDR3, as DNA: TGTGCCAGCAGTTTTGGGGGAGATACGCAGTATTTT. Translated: CASSFGGDTQYF.

The chain links TRBV5-8 to TRBJ1-5, with D unclear. CDR3 length equals 13 residues. V was shortened by 1 base and J by 9 bases, with 11 bases between the two germline ends. Germline CDR1 reads SGHTS; CDR2 reads YDEGEE. Here the CDR3 DNA reads TGTGCCAGCAGCTTGTACTTGATCGGGCCCCAGCATTTT. This gives the protein CASSLYLIGPQHF.

This clone showed up many times. The genes are TRBV6-6 and TRBJ2-2; a possible D gene is TRBD1 (6 bases). This CDR3 spans 15 amino acids. Trimming cost V 4 bases and J 4 bases, with 13 bases left between them. The germline V gene has CDR1 MNHNY and CDR2 SVGAGI (reference sequence). DNA of the CDR3: TGTGCCAGCAGTTCCTCGGGACAAGTCACCGGGGAGCTGTTTTTT. Residues: CASSSSGQVTGELFF.

J is TRBJ1-3 and V is TRBV5-4; D ambiguous. Looked up from germline, CDR1 is SGHNT and CDR2 is YYREEE (reference sequence). The CDR3 is 14 amino acids. Trimming removed 2 bases from V and 0 bases from J, with 6 bases in between. The CDR3 region is CASSFGSSGNTIYF. DNA of the CDR3: TGTGCCAGCAGCTTTGGGAGCTCTGGAAACACCATATATTTT.

This chain joins TRBV5-5 and TRBJ2-3; D is unclear. Trimming removed 1 base from V and 6 bases from J, with 9 bases in between. Germline values: CDR1 SGHKS, CDR2 YYEKEE (reference sequence). This CDR3 is built from 13 residues. CDR3 loop: CASSLSTTDTQYF. The DNA of the CDR3 is TGTGCCAGCAGCTTGTCGACCACGGATACGCAGTATTTT.

This clone was recorded a few times. The CDR3 region has the DNA TGCGCCAGCAGTCAATACGGTAACGGGGAGCTGTTTTTT. This codes for CASSQYGNGELFF. The chain recombines TRBV23-1 with TRBJ2-2, with D unclear. TRBV23-1 counts as an open reading frame of uncertain function. The CDR3 length is 13 residues. Between the trimmed V and J ends, which lost 1 base and 7 bases, there was a span of 7 bases.

The chain recombines TRBV7-9 with TRBJ2-3; D not resolved. From germline, CDR1 is SEHNR and CDR2 FQNEAQ (reference sequence). V was cut by 1 base and J by 6 bases, with 8 bases left in between. CDR3 length: 13 residues. CDR3 DNA sequence: TGTGCCAGCAGCTTAGTGGAGTCGGATACGCAGTATTTT. It encodes CASSLVESDTQYF.

V gene TRBV7-9 combines with J gene TRBJ1-1, with a weak D call TRBD1 (5 bases). V was shortened by 4 bases and J by 5 bases, with 14 bases between the two germline ends. CDR3 length: 14 residues. Germline V gene lookup returns CDR1 SEHNR and CDR2 FQNEAQ (reference sequence). The CDR3 is CASSYGGRGTEAFF. Written as DNA, the CDR3 is TGTGCCAGCAGCTATGGCGGCCGGGGGACTGAAGCTTTCTTT. The variable domain in full, completed from reference TRBV7-9 and TRBJ1-1, reads DTGVSQNPRHKITKRGQNVTFRCDPISEHNRLYWYRQTLGQGPEFLTYFQNEAQLEKSRLLSDRFSAERPKGSFSTLEIQRTEQGDSAMYLCASSYGGRGTEAFFGQGTRLTVV.